Shown below are 26 T cell receptor beta chains from a single sample sequenced in a study of fetal regulatory T cell absence and autoimmunity. Generated by immunoSEQ multiplex PCR, the TCRdb table keeps only in-frame clones and is missing some. The sample shows about 95,000 clones, roughly 78% of them seen only once. Sequences were obtained from pancreas tissue. These receptors originate from a male donor with IPEX syndrome.

The rearrangement uses TRBV6-5 and TRBJ2-3; D is possibly TRBD2 (6 bases). Per the germline V gene, CDR1 is MNHEY and CDR2 is SVGAGI. The CDR3 loop spans 16 amino acids. Trimming pared 0 bases from V and 0 bases from J, leaving 10 bases between. The CDR3, as DNA: TGTGCCAGCAGTTACTCGGGGGGAGCTAGCACAGATACGCAGTATTTT. This codes for CASSYSGGASTDTQYF.

The CDR3 region is CASSPSSYEQYF. The CDR3, as DNA: TGCGCCAGCTCCCCCTCATCCTACGAGCAGTACTTC. The chain employs TRBV10-1 and TRBJ2-7; D remains ambiguous. The CDR3 is 12 amino acids. Trimming removed 8 bases at V and 1 base at J, with 9 bases between. Germline-derived CDR1 and CDR2 are WNHNN and SYGVQD (reference sequence).

This chain links TRBV5-1 with TRBJ2-7; D is possibly TRBD1 or TRBD2 (8 bases each). V gave up 5 bases and J gave up 1 base, with 22 bases separating them. CDR1 is SGHRS and CDR2 is YFSETQ in the germline V gene. This CDR3 has 17 residues. The CDR3 region is CASRDRGNGRGSYEQYF. In DNA, the CDR3 is TGCGCCAGCAGAGACAGGGGCAACGGGAGGGGATCCTACGAGCAGTACTTC.

The chain uses TRBV6-1 and TRBJ2-7, with D perhaps given as TRBD1 or TRBD2 (6 bases each). CDR3 size: 14 residues. Germline V gives CDR1 MNHNS, CDR2 SASEGT. The V end lost 7 bases, the J end lost 4 bases, and 17 bases lay between the germline ends. In nucleotides, the CDR3 is TGTGCCAGCAACCAAGGGGGGAGTGGGTACGAGCAGTACTTC. It encodes CASNQGGSGYEQYF.

The V call is TRBV30, the J call TRBJ1-3, with TRBD1 as a possible D gene (6 bases). Trimming stripped 0 bases from V and 0 bases from J, with 15 bases between. This CDR3 has 17 residues. Germline V gives CDR1 GTSNPN, CDR2 SVGIG (reference sequence). CDR3 DNA: TGTGCCTGGAGTGTGAGGCTCCGGGACACCTCTGGAAACACCATATATTTT. It yields the protein CAWSVRLRDTSGNTIYF. Based on the CDR3 plus reference TRBV30 and TRBJ1-3, the full variable domain is SQTIHQWPATLVQPVGSPLSLECTVEGTSNPNLYWYRQAAGRGLQLLFYSVGIGQISSEVPQNLSASRPQDRQFILSSKKLLLSDSGFYLCAWSVRLRDTSGNTIYFGEGSWLTVV.

This chain joins TRBV5-6 and TRBJ1-3; D perhaps matches TRBD1 (5 bases). The CDR3 totals 17 residues. The germline V gene encodes CDR1 SGHDT and CDR2 YYEEEE. Trimming cost V 1 base and J 2 bases, with 16 bases left between them. DNA for the CDR3: TGTGCCAGCAGCTTGAAATGGGGGAAAAGGACTGGAAACACCATATATTTT. This gives the protein CASSLKWGKRTGNTIYF. The whole variable domain, remainder taken from reference TRBV5-6 and TRBJ1-3, is DAGVTQSPTHLIKTRGQQVTLRCSPKSGHDTVSWYQQALGQGPQFIFQYYEEEERQRGNFPDRFSGHQFPNYSSELNVNALLLGDSALYLCASSLKWGKRTGNTIYFGEGSWLTVV.

This chain links TRBV11-3 with TRBJ2-1; D possibly uses TRBD1 or TRBD2 (5 bases each). This CDR3 has 13 amino acids. The germline gives CDR1 SGHNT, CDR2 YENEEA. V was clipped by 5 bases and J by 6 bases, with 11 bases between them. The CDR3 sequence: CASSRGAVNEQFF. CDR3 DNA sequence: TGTGCCAGCAGCCGAGGGGCGGTCAATGAGCAGTTCTTC.

The J gene is TRBJ1-4, the V gene TRBV7-6; D might be TRBD1 (5 bases). Germline assignment: CDR1 SGHVS and CDR2 FNYEAQ. This CDR3 region has 14 residues. V lost 5 bases, J lost 3 bases, and 10 bases lay in between. The CDR3 spells CASSPTEANEKLFF. CDR3 in DNA: TGTGCCAGCAGCCCGACAGAAGCTAATGAAAAACTGTTTTTT.

This clone was found once. CDR3 sequence: CASSEVRTNQPQHF. The CDR3 DNA is TGTGCCAGCAGTGAAGTGCGAACCAATCAGCCCCAGCATTTT. The chain recombines TRBV2 with TRBJ1-5; D gene uncertain. CDR3 length: 14 amino acids. The ends were cut back, 1 base at V and 3 bases at J, with 7 bases in the middle. Germline V lookup: CDR1 SNHLY, CDR2 FYNNEI.

This sequence joins TRBV11-2 and TRBJ2-5, with 12 bases lining up with TRBD2. The CDR3 is made up of 16 amino acids. J lost 1 base, V lost 4 bases, and 4 bases had no gene match. From germline, CDR1 is SGHAT and CDR2 FQNNGV. The CDR3 spells CASSWASGGAQETQYF. The CDR3 coding sequence is TGTGCCAGCAGCTGGGCTAGCGGGGGGGCCCAAGAGACCCAGTACTTC. Filled out from reference TRBV11-2 and TRBJ2-5, the complete variable domain reads EAGVAQSPRYKIIEKRQSVAFWCNPISGHATLYWYQQILGQGPKLLIQFQNNGVVDDSQLPKDRFSAERLKGVDSTLKIQPAKLEDSAVYLCASSWASGGAQETQYFGPGTRLLVL.

The chain combines TRBV15 with TRBJ1-3, with TRBD1 identical over 10 bases. CDR3 length equals 13 residues. CDR1 is LNHNV and CDR2 is YYDKDF in the germline V gene (reference sequence). J lost 4 bases, V lost 9 bases, and 3 bases had no gene match. The CDR3: CATKTGGGNTIYF. The CDR3 coding sequence is TGTGCCACTAAGACAGGGGGCGGAAACACCATATATTTT.

J is TRBJ1-5 and V is TRBV5-1, with D hard to call. Trimming took off 5 bases at V and 7 bases at J, with 13 bases between the two ends. Germline assignment: CDR1 SGHRS and CDR2 YFSETQ. The CDR3 runs to 13 residues. The CDR3 protein is CASSPDGLQPQHF. CDR3 bases: TGCGCCAGCAGTCCGGACGGACTGCAGCCCCAGCATTTT. The full variable domain, with the rest looked up from reference TRBV5-1 and TRBJ1-5, is KAGVTQTPRYLIKTRGQQVTLSCSPISGHRSVSWYQQTPGQGLQFLFEYFSETQRNKGNFPGRFSGRQFSNSRSEMNVSTLELGDSALYLCASSPDGLQPQHFGDGTRLSIL.

This clone has more than one count but fewer than ten. V gene TRBV19 combines with J gene TRBJ1-2; D possibly corresponds to TRBD1 (6 bases). The CDR3 is made up of 16 amino acids. Germline CDR1 and CDR2: LNHDA and SQIVND (reference sequence). V was trimmed by 3 bases and J by 0 bases, leaving 14 bases between them. CDR3 region: CASSIGTSGPNYGYTF. CDR3 bases: TGTGCCAGTAGTATCGGGACATCGGGGCCTAACTATGGCTACACCTTC.

The chain uses TRBV10-2 and TRBJ2-6; 10 nucleotides match TRBD2. CDR1 is WSHSY and CDR2 is SAAADI in the germline V gene. The junction had 0 bases not matched to a gene; V was cut back by 7 bases and J by 0 bases. CDR3 size: 15 residues. The CDR3 region has the DNA TGCGCCAGCAAGCGGGGGGGCTCTGGGGCCAACGTCCTGACTTTC. This gives the protein CASKRGGSGANVLTF.

This chain joins TRBV25-1 and TRBJ1-1; a possible D gene is TRBD1 (5 bases). This CDR3 contains 13 residues. Trimming left V 4 bases short and J 7 bases short, with 13 bases between. Germline-derived CDR1 and CDR2 are MGHDK and SYGVNS. The CDR3 protein is CASSGPGKGEAFF. CDR3 coding DNA: TGTGCCAGCAGTGGTCCAGGGAAGGGTGAAGCTTTCTTT.

V and J are TRBV5-1 and TRBJ2-1, with TRBD2 matching 13 bases. Germline V gives CDR1 SGHRS, CDR2 YFSETQ. The CDR3 is made up of 15 amino acids. Trimming removed 0 bases from V and 7 bases from J; junction bases left unmatched: 1. The CDR3 bases are TGCGCCAGCAGCTTGGGGACTAGCGGGAGAAATGAGCAGTTCTTC. It specifies CASSLGTSGRNEQFF.

This clone was counted between two and nine times. This rearrangement joins TRBV11-2 to TRBJ1-6; 7 nucleotides agree with TRBD1. This CDR3 region has 16 residues. With 5 bases clipped from V and 3 bases from J, the junction kept 7 bases outside the gene matches. Germline-derived CDR1 and CDR2 are SGHAT and FQNNGV. The chain's CDR3 is CASSPLTGFYNSPLHF. CDR3 DNA: TGTGCCAGCAGCCCCTTGACAGGGTTCTATAATTCACCCCTCCACTTT.

This chain connects TRBV5-1 to TRBJ2-1; 7 bases fit TRBD2. Germline V gene data show CDR1 as SGHRS and CDR2 as YFSETQ. V was pared by 4 bases and J by 1 base, with 20 bases of the junction left unmatched. This CDR3 is 20 amino acids long. The CDR3 here is CASSPSPTSVHALSYNEQFF. The CDR3, as DNA: TGCGCCAGCAGCCCCTCCCCCACTAGCGTGCACGCCCTTTCCTACAATGAGCAGTTCTTC.

V and J are TRBV4-1 and TRBJ1-1; D remains unclear. The V gene's germline CDR1 is MGHRA and CDR2 YSYEKL. V lost 9 bases, J lost 0 bases, and 8 bases lay in between. This CDR3 is 12 amino acids long. DNA of the CDR3: TGCGCCAGTGTAGGCCTGAACACTGAAGCTTTCTTT. Translating it yields CASVGLNTEAFF.

The chain uses TRBV29-1 and TRBJ2-7, with a weak D call TRBD1 (5 bases). CDR1 and CDR2 (germline): SQVTM, ANQGSEA. The CDR3 has 13 residues. V lost 4 bases and J 0 bases, leaving 10 bases between the germline ends. The CDR3 sequence is CSVAPTGSYEQYF. The CDR3 coding sequence is TGCAGCGTTGCCCCTACAGGCTCCTACGAGCAGTACTTC.

The chain combines TRBV9 with TRBJ2-3; TRBD1 aligns across 8 bases. Looked up from germline, CDR1 is SGDLS and CDR2 is YYNGEE. V dropped 0 bases and J dropped 1; count of bases not matched to a gene: 4. There are 16 residues in the CDR3. The CDR3 is CASSVEPGGGTDTQYF. CDR3 in DNA: TGTGCCAGCAGCGTAGAGCCAGGGGGCGGCACAGATACGCAGTATTTT.

This chain connects TRBV14 to TRBJ2-7, with a possible D match to TRBD1 (5 bases). The CDR3 length is 13 residues. The V end lost 5 bases, the J end lost 6 bases, and 14 bases lay between the germline ends. The germline V gene encodes CDR1 SGHDN and CDR2 FVKESK. CDR3 nucleotide sequence: TGTGCCAGCAGCTGGGGCCCAGAGACCGAGCAGTACTTC. It specifies CASSWGPETEQYF. Full variable domain (rest looked up from reference TRBV14 and TRBJ2-7): EAGVTQFPSHSVIEKGQTVTLRCDPISGHDNLYWYRRVMGKEIKFLLHFVKESKQDESGMPNNRFLAERTGGTYSTLKVQPAELEDSGVYFCASSWGPETEQYFGPGTRLTVT.

Concerning this clone itself: In the same sample, other DNA sequences code for this CDR3. The chain recombines TRBV7-2 with TRBJ1-1; TRBD1 is a possible D gene (5 bases). In germline, CDR1 is SGHTA, CDR2 FQGNSA. V gave up 1 base and J gave up 8 bases, with 5 bases separating them. The CDR3 contains 11 residues. The CDR3 DNA reads as TGTGCCAGCAGCTTAGGGACAGAAGCTTTCTTT. This translates into CASSLGTEAFF.

The chain couples TRBV5-4 to TRBJ2-5; the D call may be TRBD1 or TRBD2 (5 bases each). V was clipped by 4 bases and J by 2 bases, with 12 bases between them. Germline CDR1 is SGHNT and CDR2 is YYREEE (reference sequence). This CDR3 is 14 amino acids long. The CDR3 loop is CASSPGRQQETQYF. CDR3 DNA sequence: TGTGCCAGCAGCCCGGGACGGCAACAAGAGACCCAGTACTTC.

The rearrangement uses TRBV5-4 and TRBJ2-1; 9 bases are shared with TRBD1. The germline V gene encodes CDR1 SGHNT and CDR2 YYREEE (reference sequence). Trimming took 4 bases from V and 9 from J; bases not matched to a gene: 2. The CDR3 contains 12 residues. The CDR3 bases are TGTGCCAGCAGCACAGGGGGCGCTGAGCAGTTCTTC. Translation: CASSTGGAEQFF. Complete variable domain (other parts from reference TRBV5-4 and TRBJ2-1): ETGVTQSPTHLIKTRGQQVTLRCSSQSGHNTVSWYQQALGQGPQFIFQYYREEENGRGNFPPRFSGLQFPNYSSELNVNALELDDSALYLCASSTGGAEQFFGPGTRLTVL.

The V call is TRBV5-1, the J call TRBJ1-6; the D gene is possibly TRBD1 (5 bases). V lost 0 bases, J lost 4 bases, and 11 bases lay in between. Germline V lookup: CDR1 SGHRS, CDR2 YFSETQ. The CDR3 is made up of 16 amino acids. As DNA, the CDR3 is TGCGCCAGCAGCTTGGCAGGGTCCCATTATAATTCACCCCTCCACTTT. Translating gives CASSLAGSHYNSPLHF.